This T cell receptor (beta chain) appears in the sequencing data of a study of blood T cell repertoires in COVID-19. Study summary: COVID-19 samples, acute and convalescent, were from the United States, Italy and Spain. The cDNA or gDNA used as material had been derived from T cells, B-cell-depleted T cells, or PBMCs.

V was clipped by 6 bases and J by 6 bases; unmatched bases: 13. This CDR3 is built from 17 residues. Germline lookup yields CDR1 SGHRS and CDR2 YFSETQ. Under the authors' procedure: It was from reference gene primer amplification that nucleated cell counts were estimated. Generated by immunoSEQ multiplex PCR, the TCRdb table keeps only in-frame clones and is missing some. V and J calls and clone size are those listed in that table; D and trimming were worked out from the DNA. Seen here are about 33,000 clones, roughly nine tenths observed once, and the top ten hold 20% to 25%. The sample consisted of peripheral blood. This receptor was identified in a man in his 60s with acute or convalescent COVID-19. V gene TRBV5-1 combines with J gene TRBJ2-1, with 12 positions matching TRBD1. CDR3 nucleotides: TGCGCCAGCACCCTTTTACCCGGGACAGGGGGCTTCAATGAGCAGTTCTTC. Translating it yields CASTLLPGTGGFNEQFF.